Listed below are T cell receptor beta chains from one sample, sequenced in a study of blood T cell repertoires in COVID-19. TCRdb keeps only in-frame clones here, not all; method: immunoSEQ multiplex PCR. Of 300,000 to 450,000 clones detected, around 90% appear once; the ten largest clones hold 3%. The specimen was peripheral blood. Receptor source: a young woman with COVID-19, enrolled during active disease. CDR3s include the opening cysteine and the closing phenylalanine or tryptophan. Fields, in order: CDR3 DNA, CDR3 protein, CDR3 length, D gene, V gene, clone size, J gene. The D gene is left open where the match is weak. Size tells how often a clone was seen (once, few, many) or the class of an expanded clone, and some rows leave it out.

CDR3nt: TGTGCCAGCTCGGTTGGACAGGGGGAGACCCAGTACTTC
CDR3aa: CASSVGQGETQYF
len: 13
d_gene: TRBD1
v_gene: TRBV18
abundance: -
j_gene: TRBJ2-5

CDR3nt: TGCGCCAGCAGTCCTGGGACAGCCTACGAGCAGTACTTC
CDR3aa: CASSPGTAYEQYF
len: 13
d_gene: TRBD1
v_gene: TRBV10-1
abundance: -
j_gene: TRBJ2-7

CDR3nt: TGTGCCAGCAGCTTAGCACAAGCGGGAGGCTATAATGAGCAGTTCTTC
CDR3aa: CASSLAQAGGYNEQFF
len: 16
d_gene: TRBD2
v_gene: TRBV7-2
abundance: -
j_gene: TRBJ2-1

CDR3nt: TGTGCCAGTAGTCACAACCCGGGACAGCGGAATGAAAAACTGTTTTTT
CDR3aa: CASSHNPGQRNEKLFF
len: 16
d_gene: TRBD1
v_gene: TRBV19
abundance: once
j_gene: TRBJ1-4

CDR3nt: TGTGCTAGTGGTTTGGTAATGCGGGGTCGATACTCTGGAAACACCATATATTTT
CDR3aa: CASGLVMRGRYSGNTIYF
len: 18
d_gene: -
v_gene: TRBV12-5
abundance: -
j_gene: TRBJ1-3

CDR3nt: TGTGCCAGCAGCCGACTAGCGGGAGTGGCAGATACGCAGTATTTT
CDR3aa: CASSRLAGVADTQYF
len: 15
d_gene: TRBD2
v_gene: TRBV6-5
abundance: -
j_gene: TRBJ2-3

CDR3nt: TGTGCCAGCAGTTTACTCTCCGGGGCCGGGGAGCTGTTTTTT
CDR3aa: CASSLLSGAGELFF
len: 14
d_gene: -
v_gene: TRBV28
abundance: once
j_gene: TRBJ2-2

CDR3nt: TGTGCCAGCAGCTTCTCCCCTCTAGCATTTAACGGTACGCAGTATTTT
CDR3aa: CASSFSPLAFNGTQYF
len: 16
d_gene: -
v_gene: TRBV7-2
abundance: -
j_gene: TRBJ2-3

CDR3nt: TGTGCCAGCACAACAGGGGGCAATCAGCCCCAGCATTTT
CDR3aa: CASTTGGNQPQHF
len: 13
d_gene: TRBD1
v_gene: TRBV18
abundance: -
j_gene: TRBJ1-5

CDR3nt: TGTGCCAGCAGCTTAACGTTAGGGGCAGCGAACTATGGCTACACCTTC
CDR3aa: CASSLTLGAANYGYTF
len: 16
d_gene: -
v_gene: TRBV7-9
abundance: -
j_gene: TRBJ1-2

CDR3nt: TGTGCCAGCTCACAAAACCAGGGAGACCAAGCGGGTGGTAATGAAAAACTGTTTTTT
CDR3aa: CASSQNQGDQAGGNEKLFF
len: 19
d_gene: -
v_gene: TRBV18
abundance: -
j_gene: TRBJ1-4

CDR3nt: TGCGCCAGCAGCCAAGTCGCCCCCCCCGCGGCCCGTGGGCCCCAGCATTTT
CDR3aa: CASSQVAPPAARGPQHF
len: 17
d_gene: -
v_gene: TRBV4-1
abundance: -
j_gene: TRBJ1-5

CDR3nt: TGTGCCAGCAGCTCCATCGCTTCACAGGGACCAGTTGAGCAGTTCTTC
CDR3aa: CASSSIASQGPVEQFF
len: 16
d_gene: -
v_gene: TRBV11-3
abundance: -
j_gene: TRBJ2-1

CDR3nt: TGCGCCAGCAGTGAGTCAGGGACTAGCGGGACGGAAAACATTCAGTACTTC
CDR3aa: CASSESGTSGTENIQYF
len: 17
d_gene: TRBD2
v_gene: TRBV10-2
abundance: -
j_gene: TRBJ2-4

CDR3nt: TGTGCCAGCAGCCTGCGGGGGGATTCACCCCTCCACTTT
CDR3aa: CASSLRGDSPLHF
len: 13
d_gene: -
v_gene: TRBV5-4
abundance: once
j_gene: TRBJ1-6

CDR3nt: TGTGCCAGTAGTATTACGGAGAGCCTTGGGAACACCATATATTTT
CDR3aa: CASSITESLGNTIYF
len: 15
d_gene: -
v_gene: TRBV19
abundance: -
j_gene: TRBJ1-3

CDR3nt: TGTGCCAGCAGCTCCGGACTTAACAATGAGCAGTTCTTC
CDR3aa: CASSSGLNNEQFF
len: 13
d_gene: -
v_gene: TRBV7-2
abundance: -
j_gene: TRBJ2-1

CDR3nt: TGTGCCAGCAGCTTGGCGGTGGGTTGGCTAGCGGGGGTCGGGACAGATACGCAGTATTTT
CDR3aa: CASSLAVGWLAGVGTDTQYF
len: 20
d_gene: TRBD2
v_gene: TRBV5-4
abundance: -
j_gene: TRBJ2-3

CDR3nt: TGTGCCAGCAGCCGGCGTCCGACAGGGGAAAATAGCAATCAGCCCCAGCATTTT
CDR3aa: CASSRRPTGENSNQPQHF
len: 18
d_gene: TRBD1
v_gene: TRBV7-8
abundance: -
j_gene: TRBJ1-5

CDR3nt: TGTGCCAGCAGCGTAGGCGGAGGGTACACCGGGGAGCTGTTTTTT
CDR3aa: CASSVGGGYTGELFF
len: 15
d_gene: -
v_gene: TRBV9
abundance: -
j_gene: TRBJ2-2

CDR3nt: TGCGCCAGCAGCCAAGACAGGGTCAGCTCTGGAAACACCATATATTTT
CDR3aa: CASSQDRVSSGNTIYF
len: 16
d_gene: -
v_gene: TRBV4-1
abundance: -
j_gene: TRBJ1-3

CDR3nt: TGTGCCAGCAGTGTTGAAGGGGATTACTCGGGAGGGTCACCCCTCCACTTT
CDR3aa: CASSVEGDYSGGSPLHF
len: 17
d_gene: -
v_gene: TRBV2
abundance: -
j_gene: TRBJ1-6

CDR3nt: TGTGCCAGCAGTGAAAACCCAGCCACCAAGGGGGCCCCGGTCTACGAGCAGTACTTC
CDR3aa: CASSENPATKGAPVYEQYF
len: 19
d_gene: TRBD1
v_gene: TRBV2
abundance: -
j_gene: TRBJ2-7

CDR3nt: TGTGCCAGCAGCAAGGGGACAGGGGCCTACAATGAGCAGTTCTTC
CDR3aa: CASSKGTGAYNEQFF
len: 15
d_gene: TRBD1
v_gene: TRBV7-8
abundance: -
j_gene: TRBJ2-1

CDR3nt: TGTGCCAGCAGCTCCGGACTAGCGGGAGGATCACTTGACTTCACAGATACGCAGTATTTT
CDR3aa: CASSSGLAGGSLDFTDTQYF
len: 20
d_gene: TRBD2
v_gene: TRBV28
abundance: -
j_gene: TRBJ2-3

CDR3nt: TGTGCCAGCAGTTACTCCCAGGGGGCTCCCGATGAGCAGTTCTTC
CDR3aa: CASSYSQGAPDEQFF
len: 15
d_gene: TRBD1
v_gene: TRBV6-6
abundance: -
j_gene: TRBJ2-1

CDR3nt: TGTGCCAGCAGTGAAGCAGGGCCACAGGGGTTTGCCCAGTATAATTCACCCCTCCACTTT
CDR3aa: CASSEAGPQGFAQYNSPLHF
len: 20
d_gene: TRBD1
v_gene: TRBV6-1
abundance: -
j_gene: TRBJ1-6

CDR3nt: TGTGCCAGCAGTGAAATCCGACAGGGAGGGACCCAGTACTTC
CDR3aa: CASSEIRQGGTQYF
len: 14
d_gene: -
v_gene: TRBV6-1
abundance: once
j_gene: TRBJ2-5

CDR3nt: TGTGCCAGCAGGTTTTCCCTACTACGACGCGACAATGAGCAGTTCTTC
CDR3aa: CASRFSLLRRDNEQFF
len: 16
d_gene: -
v_gene: TRBV2
abundance: -
j_gene: TRBJ2-1